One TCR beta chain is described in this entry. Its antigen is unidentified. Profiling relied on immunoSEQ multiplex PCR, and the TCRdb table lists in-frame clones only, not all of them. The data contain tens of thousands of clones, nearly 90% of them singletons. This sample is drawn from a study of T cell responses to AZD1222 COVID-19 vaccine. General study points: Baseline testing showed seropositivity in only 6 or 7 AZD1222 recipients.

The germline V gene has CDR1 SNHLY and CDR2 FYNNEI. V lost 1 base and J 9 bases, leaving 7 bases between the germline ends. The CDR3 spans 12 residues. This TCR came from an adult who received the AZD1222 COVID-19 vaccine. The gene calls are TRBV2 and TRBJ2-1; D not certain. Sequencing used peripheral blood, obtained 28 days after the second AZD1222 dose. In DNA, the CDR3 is TGTGCCAGCAGTGAAGGGGGTGGTGAGCAGTTCTTC. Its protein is CASSEGGGEQFF.